This TCR beta chain was sequenced during a study of human T cells and chemical hapten exposure. Study-wide background: The cohort included alopecia areata under or over 50% scalp, totalis and universalis. The study, taken as a whole, reports: Clustering by CDR3 similarity yielded significantly more large clusters from expanded TCRs than controls.

During construction of the library, unique molecular identifiers were attached to individual cDNA molecules for quantitative, reproducible TCR counting. TCRdb recomputed calls from the RACE reads with MiXCR, one row per CDR3 protein. The sample lists around 100,000 distinct CDR3 sequences; roughly 10% were seen once. Deletions cut 0 bases from V and 5 bases from J, with 8 bases between. Germline V gene sequence: CDR1 SGHRS, CDR2 YFSETQ. The CDR3 extends over 13 amino acids. The time point here: patch test 2, 6 weeks after DPC sensitization. Treatment given: therapeutic diphenylcyclopropenone sensitization with weekly scalp DPC. Participating donors were patients with alopecia, aged 18 to 70 years, considered appropriate candidates for DPC. With respect to this clonotype: Its antigen remains unidentified.

This chain joins TRBV5-1 and TRBJ1-2, with D possibly being TRBD1 (6 bases). This sequence was found in a woman in her 40s with alopecia areata. Some clones in this sample may be carry-over from other donors' samples. The sequencing here drew on whole blood, taken in connection with sensitization to the hapten diphenylcyclopropenone (DPC). The CDR3 coding sequence is TGCGCCAGCAGCTTGGAAGGACAGTATGGCTACACCTTC. Its protein is CASSLEGQYGYTF. Full variable domain (remainder filled in from reference TRBV5-1 and TRBJ1-2): KAGVTQTPRYLIKTRGQQVTLSCSPISGHRSVSWYQQTPGQGLQFLFEYFSETQRNKGNFPGRFSGRQFSNSRSEMNVSTLELGDSALYLCASSLEGQYGYTFGSGTRLTVV.